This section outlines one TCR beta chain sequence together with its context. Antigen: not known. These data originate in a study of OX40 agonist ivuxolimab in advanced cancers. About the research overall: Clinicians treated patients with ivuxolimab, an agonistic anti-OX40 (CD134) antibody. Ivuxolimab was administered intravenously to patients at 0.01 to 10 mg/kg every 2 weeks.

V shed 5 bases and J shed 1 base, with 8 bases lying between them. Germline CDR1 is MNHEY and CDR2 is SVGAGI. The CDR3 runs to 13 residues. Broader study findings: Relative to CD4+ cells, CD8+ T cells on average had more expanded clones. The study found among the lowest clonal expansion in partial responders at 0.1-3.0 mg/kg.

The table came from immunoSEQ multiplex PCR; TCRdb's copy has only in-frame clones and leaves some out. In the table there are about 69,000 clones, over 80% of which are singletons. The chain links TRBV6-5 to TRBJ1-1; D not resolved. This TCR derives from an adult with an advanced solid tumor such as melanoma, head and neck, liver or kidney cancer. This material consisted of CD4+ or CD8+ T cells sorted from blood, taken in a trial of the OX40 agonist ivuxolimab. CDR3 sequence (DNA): TGTGCCAGCAGTCCCAACCCGAACACTGAAGCTTTCTTT. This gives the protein CASSPNPNTEAFF.